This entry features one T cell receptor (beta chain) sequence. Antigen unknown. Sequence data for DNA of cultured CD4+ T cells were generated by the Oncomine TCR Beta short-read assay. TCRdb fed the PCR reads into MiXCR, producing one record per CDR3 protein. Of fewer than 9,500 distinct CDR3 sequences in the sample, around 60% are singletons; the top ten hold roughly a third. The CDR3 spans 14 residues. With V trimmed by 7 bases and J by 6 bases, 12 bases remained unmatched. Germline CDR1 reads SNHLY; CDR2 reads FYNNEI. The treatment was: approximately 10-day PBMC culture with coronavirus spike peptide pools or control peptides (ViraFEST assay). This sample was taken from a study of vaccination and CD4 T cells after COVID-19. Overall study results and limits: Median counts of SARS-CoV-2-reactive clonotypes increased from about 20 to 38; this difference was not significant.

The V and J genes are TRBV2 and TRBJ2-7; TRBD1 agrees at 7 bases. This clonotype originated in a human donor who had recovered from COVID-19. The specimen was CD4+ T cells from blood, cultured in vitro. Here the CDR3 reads CASNPLQGFSEQYF. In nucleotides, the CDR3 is TGTGCCAGCAATCCCCTACAGGGGTTTTCCGAGCAGTACTTC.